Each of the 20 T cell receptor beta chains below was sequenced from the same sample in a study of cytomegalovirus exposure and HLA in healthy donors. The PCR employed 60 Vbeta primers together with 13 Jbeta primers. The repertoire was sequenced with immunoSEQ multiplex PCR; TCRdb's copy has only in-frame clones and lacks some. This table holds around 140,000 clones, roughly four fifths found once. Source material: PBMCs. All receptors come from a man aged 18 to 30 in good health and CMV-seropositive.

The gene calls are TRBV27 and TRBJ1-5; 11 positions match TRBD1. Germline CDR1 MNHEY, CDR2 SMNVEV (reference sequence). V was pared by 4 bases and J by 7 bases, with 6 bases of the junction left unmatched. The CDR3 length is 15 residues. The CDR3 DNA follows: TGTGCCAGCAGTTCTGGGACAGGGGGAGAACAGCCCCAGCATTTT. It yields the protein CASSSGTGGEQPQHF.

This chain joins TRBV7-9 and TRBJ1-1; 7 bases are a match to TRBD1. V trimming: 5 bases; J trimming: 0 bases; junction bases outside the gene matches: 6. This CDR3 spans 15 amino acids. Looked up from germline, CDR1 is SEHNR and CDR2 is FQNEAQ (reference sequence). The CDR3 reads CASSPQGFMNTEAFF. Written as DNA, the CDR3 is TGTGCCAGCAGCCCACAGGGGTTTATGAACACTGAAGCTTTCTTT. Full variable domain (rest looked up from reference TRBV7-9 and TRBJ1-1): DTGVSQNPRHKITKRGQNVTFRCDPISEHNRLYWYRQTLGQGPEFLTYFQNEAQLEKSRLLSDRFSAERPKGSFSTLEIQRTEQGDSAMYLCASSPQGFMNTEAFFGQGTRLTVV.

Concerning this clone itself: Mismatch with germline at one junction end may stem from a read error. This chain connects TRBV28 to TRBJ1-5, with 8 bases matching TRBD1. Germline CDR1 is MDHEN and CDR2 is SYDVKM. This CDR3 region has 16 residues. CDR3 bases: TGTGCCAGCAGCTTATCGGACAGGGCCGCCAATCAGCCCCAGCATTTT. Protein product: CASSLSDRAANQPQHF.

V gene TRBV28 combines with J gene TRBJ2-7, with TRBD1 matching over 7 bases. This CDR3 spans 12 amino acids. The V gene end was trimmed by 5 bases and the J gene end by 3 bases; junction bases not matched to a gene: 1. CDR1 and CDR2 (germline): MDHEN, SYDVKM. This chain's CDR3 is CASSGQVYEQYF. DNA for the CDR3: TGTGCCAGCAGTGGACAGGTCTACGAGCAGTACTTC.

CDR3 region: CASSVDAGMNTGELFF. CDR3 in DNA: TGTGCCAGCAGCGTAGATGCGGGGATGAACACCGGGGAGCTGTTTTTT. The chain has TRBV9 and TRBJ2-2; a possible D gene is TRBD2 (6 bases). Per the germline V gene, CDR1 is SGDLS and CDR2 is YYNGEE. Trimming took 0 bases from V and 1 from J, leaving 10 bases between them. The CDR3 is 16 residues long.

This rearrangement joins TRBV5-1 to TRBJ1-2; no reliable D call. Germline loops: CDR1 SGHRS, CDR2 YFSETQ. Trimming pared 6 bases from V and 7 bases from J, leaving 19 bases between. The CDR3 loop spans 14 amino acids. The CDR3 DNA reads TGCGCCAGCACCGAACGTTATGATGTCGGTGGCTACACCTTC. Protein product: CASTERYDVGGYTF.

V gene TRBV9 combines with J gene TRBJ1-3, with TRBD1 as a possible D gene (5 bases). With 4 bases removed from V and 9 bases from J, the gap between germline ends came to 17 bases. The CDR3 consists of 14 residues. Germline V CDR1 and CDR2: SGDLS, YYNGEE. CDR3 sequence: CASSLGLGLSTIYF. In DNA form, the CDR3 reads TGTGCCAGCAGCCTTGGATTGGGGCTGAGCACCATATATTTT.

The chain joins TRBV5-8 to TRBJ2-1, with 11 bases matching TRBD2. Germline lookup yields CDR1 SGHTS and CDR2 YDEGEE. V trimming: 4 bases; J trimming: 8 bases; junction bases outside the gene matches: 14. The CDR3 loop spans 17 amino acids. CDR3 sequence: CASSGYSGRASRDEQFF. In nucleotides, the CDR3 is TGTGCCAGCAGCGGCTATAGCGGGAGGGCTTCAAGGGATGAGCAGTTCTTC.

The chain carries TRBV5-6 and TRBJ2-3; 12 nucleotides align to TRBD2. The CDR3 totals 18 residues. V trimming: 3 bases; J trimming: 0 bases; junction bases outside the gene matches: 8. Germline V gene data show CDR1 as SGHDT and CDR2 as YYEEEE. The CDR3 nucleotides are TGTGCCAGCAGCTCCAGACTAGCGGGAGTTCCAAGCACAGATACGCAGTATTTT. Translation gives CASSSRLAGVPSTDTQYF. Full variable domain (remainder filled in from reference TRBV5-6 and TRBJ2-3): DAGVTQSPTHLIKTRGQQVTLRCSPKSGHDTVSWYQQALGQGPQFIFQYYEEEERQRGNFPDRFSGHQFPNYSSELNVNALLLGDSALYLCASSSRLAGVPSTDTQYFGPGTRLTVL.

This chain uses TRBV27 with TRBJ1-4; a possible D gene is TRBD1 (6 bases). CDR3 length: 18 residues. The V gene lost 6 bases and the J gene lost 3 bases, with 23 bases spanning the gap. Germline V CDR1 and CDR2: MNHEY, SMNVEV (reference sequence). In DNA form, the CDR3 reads TGTGCCAGCAGCCCCGGGGGGGCAGTTGGGTATTCTAATGAAAAACTGTTTTTT. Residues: CASSPGGAVGYSNEKLFF.

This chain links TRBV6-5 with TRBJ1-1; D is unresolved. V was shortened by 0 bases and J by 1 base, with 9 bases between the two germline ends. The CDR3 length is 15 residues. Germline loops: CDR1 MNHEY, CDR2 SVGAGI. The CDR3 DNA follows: TGTGCCAGCAGTTACTCGTGGTCAGAGAACACTGAAGCTTTCTTT. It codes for CASSYSWSENTEAFF.

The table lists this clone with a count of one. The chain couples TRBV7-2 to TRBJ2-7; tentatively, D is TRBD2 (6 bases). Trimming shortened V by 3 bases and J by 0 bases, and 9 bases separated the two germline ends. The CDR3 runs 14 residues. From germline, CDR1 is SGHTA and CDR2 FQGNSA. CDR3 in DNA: TGTGCCAGCAGCTTTAGCGGCTTCTCCTACGAGCAGTACTTC. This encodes CASSFSGFSYEQYF.

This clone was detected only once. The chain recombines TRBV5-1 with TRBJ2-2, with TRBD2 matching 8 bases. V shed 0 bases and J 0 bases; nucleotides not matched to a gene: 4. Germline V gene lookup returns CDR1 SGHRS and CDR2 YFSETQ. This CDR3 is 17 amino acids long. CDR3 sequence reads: CASSLVLLAANTGELFF. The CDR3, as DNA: TGCGCCAGCAGCTTGGTCTTACTAGCGGCGAACACCGGGGAGCTGTTTTTT.

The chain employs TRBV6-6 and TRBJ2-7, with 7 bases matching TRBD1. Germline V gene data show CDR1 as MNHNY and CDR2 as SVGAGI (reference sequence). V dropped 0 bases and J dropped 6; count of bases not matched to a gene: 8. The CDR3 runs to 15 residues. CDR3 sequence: CASSYSGTATSEQYF. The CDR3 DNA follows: TGTGCCAGCAGTTACTCAGGGACAGCTACGAGCGAGCAGTACTTC.

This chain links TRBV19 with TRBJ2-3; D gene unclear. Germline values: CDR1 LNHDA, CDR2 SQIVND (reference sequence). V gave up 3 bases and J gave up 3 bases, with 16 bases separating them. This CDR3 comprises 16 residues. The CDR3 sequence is CASSMWYRPETDTQYF. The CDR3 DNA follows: TGTGCCAGTAGTATGTGGTACCGTCCTGAGACAGATACGCAGTATTTT.

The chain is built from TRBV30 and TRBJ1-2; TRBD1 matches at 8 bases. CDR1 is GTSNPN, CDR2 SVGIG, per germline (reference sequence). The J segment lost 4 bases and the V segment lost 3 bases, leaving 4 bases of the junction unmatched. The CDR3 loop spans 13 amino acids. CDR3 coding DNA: TGTGCCTGGAGCGCGACAGGGGCCTATGGCTACACCTTC. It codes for CAWSATGAYGYTF.

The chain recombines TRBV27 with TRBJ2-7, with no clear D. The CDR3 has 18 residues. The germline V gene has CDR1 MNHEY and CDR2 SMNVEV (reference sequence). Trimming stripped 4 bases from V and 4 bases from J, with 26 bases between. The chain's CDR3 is CASSSRNQASYSLYEQYF. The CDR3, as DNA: TGTGCCAGCAGTTCACGCAACCAGGCGAGTTATTCCCTATACGAGCAGTACTTC.

Here the CDR3 reads CASSLRDSLYEQYF. Here the CDR3 DNA reads TGTGCCAGCAGCCTCCGGGACAGTCTATACGAGCAGTACTTC. This rearrangement joins TRBV5-5 to TRBJ2-7, with 7 bases aligning to TRBD1. In germline, CDR1 is SGHKS, CDR2 YYEKEE (reference sequence). Trimming cost V 4 bases and J 4 bases; bases outside gene matches: 8. CDR3 length equals 14 residues.

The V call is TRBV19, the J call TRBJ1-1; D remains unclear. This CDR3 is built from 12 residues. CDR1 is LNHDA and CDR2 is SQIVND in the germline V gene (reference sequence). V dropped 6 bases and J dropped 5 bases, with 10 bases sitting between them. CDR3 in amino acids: CASRAGRTEAFF. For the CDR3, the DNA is TGTGCCAGTAGAGCGGGGAGGACTGAAGCTTTCTTT.

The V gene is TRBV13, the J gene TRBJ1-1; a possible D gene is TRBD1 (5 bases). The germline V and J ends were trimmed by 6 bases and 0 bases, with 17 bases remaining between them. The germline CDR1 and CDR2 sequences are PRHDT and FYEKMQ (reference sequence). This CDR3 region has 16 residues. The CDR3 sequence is CASSFQGNLMNTEAFF. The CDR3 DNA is TGTGCCAGCAGTTTTCAGGGCAATCTTATGAACACTGAAGCTTTCTTT.